This paragraph covers one T cell receptor beta chain sequence. The sample comes from a study of blood T cell repertoires in COVID-19. Study details: Acute-phase and convalescent COVID-19 samples originated in the United States, Italy and Spain. Sample material is recorded as cDNA or gDNA derived from T cells, B-cell-depleted T cells, or PBMCs.

Germline V gene lookup returns CDR1 SGHNT and CDR2 YENEEA. V lost 5 bases and J 9 bases, leaving 11 bases between the germline ends. The CDR3 has 12 amino acids. Per the authors' pipeline: Cell counts per sample came from amplifying reference gene primers. Data came from immunoSEQ multiplex PCR; TCRdb stores just in-frame clones and leaves some out. V, J and clone size are taken as reported in that table, and D and trimming were inferred from the DNA itself. The sample consists of about 73,000 clones, 77% of them appearing once. The V gene is TRBV11-3, the J gene TRBJ2-1; D may be TRBD2 (6 bases). The TCR sequence derives from a man aged 70 or older with COVID-19, enrolled during active disease. The sample taken for sequencing was peripheral blood. CDR3 region: CASSRASAEQFF. The CDR3 DNA reads as TGTGCCAGCAGCCGGGCTAGCGCTGAGCAGTTCTTC.